This passage covers 22 T cell receptor beta chains from one sample sequenced in a study of T cells after yellow fever vaccination. In TCRdb, the 5' RACE reads were re-called with MiXCR into one record per CDR3 protein. Among about 360,000 distinct CDR3 sequences, over 5% were seen once, and the ten largest hold 15%. This specimen consisted of PBMCs, obtained 5 days after the yellow fever booster vaccination. These receptors all stem from a man aged 25 to 40 who received the YFV17D yellow fever vaccine.

This clonotype came up many times. The V call is TRBV7-2, the J call TRBJ2-3, with 8 positions matching TRBD1. Losses at the gene ends were 0 bases for V and 4 bases for J; bases not matched to a gene: 3. CDR1 SGHTA and CDR2 FQGNSA come from the germline V gene. This CDR3 comprises 15 residues. The CDR3 is CASSLASGGADTQYF. The CDR3, as DNA: TGTGCCAGCAGCTTAGCTTCAGGGGGCGCAGATACGCAGTATTTT. Full variable domain (remainder filled in from reference TRBV7-2 and TRBJ2-3): GAGVSQSPSNKVTEKGKDVELRCDPISGHTALYWYRQSLGQGLEFLIYFQGNSAPDKSGLPSDRFSAERTGGSVSTLTIQRTQQEDSAVYLCASSLASGGADTQYFGPGTRLTVL.

This clonotype was found a few times. This chain links TRBV5-1 with TRBJ2-3, with TRBD1 matching over 7 bases. CDR3 length: 10 residues. From germline, CDR1 is SGHRS and CDR2 YFSETQ. V lost 9 bases and J lost 10; bases outside the gene matches: 5. The CDR3 region is CATGTDPQYF. DNA for the CDR3: TGCGCCACCGGGACAGACCCGCAGTATTTT.

This clonotype was seen ten or more times. The chain employs TRBV12-3 or TRBV12-4 and TRBJ1-3; D is unresolved. The CDR3 spans 13 residues. The germline V and J ends were trimmed by 9 bases and 4 bases, with 13 bases remaining between them. The DNA for the CDR3 is TGTGCCAGTTTAGCCCTGGAGGGAAACACCATATATTTT. Amino acids: CASLALEGNTIYF.

This clonotype was counted between two and nine times. The chain carries TRBV11-2 and TRBJ2-7, with 7 positions matching TRBD2. The V segment lost 5 bases and the J segment 4 bases; nucleotides outside the gene matches: 11. Germline CDR1 and CDR2: SGHAT and FQNNGV. The CDR3 totals 15 residues. CDR3 sequence (DNA): TGTGCCAGCAGCAACCGTCGACTAGCCGGGTACGAGCAGTACTTC. Residues: CASSNRRLAGYEQYF.

This clonotype was counted ten times or more. The chain has TRBV29-1 and TRBJ2-1, with 11 nucleotides matching TRBD2. The CDR3 spans 15 residues. J gave up 4 bases and V 7 bases, and 9 bases lay outside the gene matches. Germline lookup yields CDR1 SQVTM and CDR2 ANQGSEA. The CDR3 loop reads CSGLSGRESYNEQFF. The DNA for the CDR3 is TGCAGCGGCCTTAGCGGGAGGGAATCTTACAATGAGCAGTTCTTC.

This clonotype has a handful of counts. The rearrangement links TRBV30 to TRBJ2-5, with TRBD1 matching 8 bases. This CDR3 comprises 15 residues. Germline CDR1 GTSNPN, CDR2 SVGIG (reference sequence). Losses at the gene ends were 3 bases for V and 4 bases for J; bases not matched to a gene: 10. The CDR3 nucleotides are TGTGCCTGGAGCGAAACAGGGGGATTGGTAGAGACCCAGTACTTC. It encodes CAWSETGGLVETQYF.

The J gene is TRBJ2-2, the V gene TRBV5-1; TRBD1 matches 7 bases. The CDR3 extends over 14 amino acids. Germline V lookup: CDR1 SGHRS, CDR2 YFSETQ. The junction had 5 bases not matched to a gene; V was cut back by 5 bases and J by 4 bases. The chain's CDR3 is CASRAGTATGELFF. In nucleotides, the CDR3 is TGCGCCAGCAGGGCCGGGACAGCCACCGGGGAGCTGTTTTTT.

This chain uses TRBV20-1 with TRBJ2-1; 11 nucleotides align to TRBD2. Germline lookup yields CDR1 DFQATT and CDR2 SNEGSKA (reference sequence). CDR3 length equals 17 residues. V gave up 1 base and J gave up 4 bases; unmatched junction bases: 9. This CDR3 is CSARGFSGRAEYNEQFF. The DNA of the CDR3 is TGCAGTGCTAGAGGTTTTAGCGGGAGGGCCGAGTACAATGAGCAGTTCTTC.

This clonotype was counted only a few times. The chain combines TRBV15 with TRBJ2-7, with D maybe TRBD2 (5 bases). The length of the CDR3 is 16 residues. Germline V gene lookup returns CDR1 LNHNV and CDR2 YYDKDF (reference sequence). V was pared by 0 bases and J by 4 bases, with 16 bases between. CDR3 nucleotides: TGTGCCACCAGCAGAGATTTTCCCGGAGGAGGATACGAGCAGTACTTC. This sequence encodes CATSRDFPGGGYEQYF.

The sample holds a few counts of this clonotype. The chain is built from TRBV7-2 and TRBJ2-1; possibly TRBD1 for D (5 bases). This CDR3 is 17 amino acids long. Germline loops: CDR1 SGHTA, CDR2 FQGNSA. Trimming stripped 4 bases from V and 7 bases from J, with 23 bases between. CDR3 DNA sequence: TGTGCCAGCAGCTCCACTCGGCGGAAAGGGGCTTCAAATGAGCAGTTCTTC. Translating gives CASSSTRRKGASNEQFF.

This sequence joins TRBV18 and TRBJ2-5; D is tentatively TRBD1 or TRBD2 (5 bases each). Germline V CDR1 and CDR2: KGHSH, LQKENI. Between the trimmed V and J ends, which lost 4 bases and 5 bases, there was a span of 11 bases. The CDR3 sequence is 13 residues long. CDR3 sequence reads: CASSRDARETQYF. The CDR3 DNA is TGTGCCAGCTCACGGGACGCCCGGGAGACCCAGTACTTC. Full variable domain (remainder filled in from reference TRBV18 and TRBJ2-5): NAGVMQNPRHLVRRRGQEARLRCSPMKGHSHVYWYRQLPEEGLKFMVYLQKENIIDESGMPKERFSAEFPKEGPSILRIQQVVRGDSAAYFCASSRDARETQYFGPGTRLLVL.

This clonotype was observed at least ten times. The rearrangement joins TRBV5-1 to TRBJ2-1; D gene ambiguous. This CDR3 has 11 residues. Trimming shortened V by 1 base and J by 6 bases, and 2 bases separated the two germline ends. Germline CDR1 reads SGHRS; CDR2 reads YFSETQ. In DNA, the CDR3 is TGCGCCAGCAGCTTGTTCAATGAGCAGTTCTTC. It is translated as CASSLFNEQFF.

This clonotype was counted only a few times. The chain links TRBV12-3 or TRBV12-4 to TRBJ2-7; D call uncertain. V was pared by 2 bases and J by 5 bases, with 7 bases between. The CDR3 has 12 amino acids. The CDR3 DNA reads TGTGCCAGCAGTTTACCCTTCCACGAGCAGTACTTC. Translation gives CASSLPFHEQYF.

This clonotype was observed a handful of times. The chain carries TRBV11-2 and TRBJ2-7; 8 bases map to TRBD2. V lost 2 bases, J lost 4 bases, and 7 bases stayed unmatched. Germline-derived CDR1 and CDR2 are SGHAT and FQNNGV. The CDR3 spans 15 residues. The CDR3 DNA follows: TGTGCCAGCAGCTTACCCTGGCGGGAGGTGTACGAGCAGTACTTC. It specifies CASSLPWREVYEQYF.

This clonotype has a count of ten or more. The chain uses TRBV21-1 and TRBJ2-3; TRBD2 reflects the table's D call only, with no check against the DNA. TRBV21-1 is deemed a pseudogene. This CDR3 is 20 amino acids long. The CDR3 is CASSKESQGLAGGPTDTQYF. CDR3 nucleotides: TGTGCCAGCAGCAAAGAGTCCCAGGGACTAGCGGGAGGGCCTACAGATACGCAGTATTTT.

This clonotype was found a few times. The chain couples TRBV7-2 to TRBJ2-7; 12 bases map to TRBD2. The CDR3 is 13 amino acids. The V segment lost 4 bases and the J segment 9 bases; nucleotides outside the gene matches: 4. The germline CDR1 and CDR2 sequences are SGHTA and FQGNSA. In DNA, the CDR3 is TGTGCCAGCAGCTCTAGCGGGAGGGCCGCGCAGTACTTC. It codes for CASSSSGRAAQYF.

This clonotype appeared a few times. The rearrangement joins TRBV10-3 to TRBJ2-7; a possible D gene is TRBD2 (6 bases). Germline CDR1 is ENHRY and CDR2 is SYGVKD. The CDR3 spans 13 residues. With 6 bases removed from V and 5 bases from J, the gap between germline ends came to 14 bases. The CDR3 protein is CAISPTSRDEQYF. CDR3 DNA: TGTGCCATCAGCCCCACTAGCAGGGACGAGCAGTACTTC.

The J gene is TRBJ2-5, the V gene TRBV19; possibly TRBD1 for D (6 bases). The germline V gene encodes CDR1 LNHDA and CDR2 SQIVND (reference sequence). There are 14 residues in the CDR3. Between the trimmed V and J ends, which lost 1 base and 3 bases, there was a span of 9 bases. CDR3 sequence: CASSIVDRKETQYF. The CDR3 DNA follows: TGTGCCAGTAGTATAGTGGACAGAAAAGAGACCCAGTACTTC.

This clonotype was recorded a few times. V and J are TRBV3-1 and TRBJ2-7; D is ambiguous. V was pared by 3 bases and J by 2 bases, with 5 bases between. The CDR3 is made up of 12 amino acids. Per the germline V gene, CDR1 is LGHDT and CDR2 is YNNKEL (reference sequence). CDR3 nucleotides: TGTGCCAGCAGCCAGGCCACCTACGAGCAGTACTTC. Translated, it gives CASSQATYEQYF.

This clonotype was found a few times. The chain links TRBV7-2 to TRBJ2-4; the D gene is possibly TRBD2 (6 bases). The CDR3 contains 15 residues. Germline V gives CDR1 SGHTA, CDR2 FQGNSA. V lost 3 bases and J lost 0, with 9 bases in between. CDR3 coding DNA: TGTGCCAGCAGCTTGGGGAGGCTAGCCAAAAACATTCAGTACTTC. It translates to CASSLGRLAKNIQYF. Looking up the rest from reference TRBV7-2 and TRBJ2-4 gives the full variable domain: GAGVSQSPSNKVTEKGKDVELRCDPISGHTALYWYRQSLGQGLEFLIYFQGNSAPDKSGLPSDRFSAERTGGSVSTLTIQRTQQEDSAVYLCASSLGRLAKNIQYFGAGTRLSVL.

The sample holds a few counts of this clonotype. V is TRBV7-3 and J is TRBJ2-7; D not certain. This CDR3 has 14 amino acids. V was cut by 1 base and J by 2 bases, with 9 bases left in between. Per the germline V gene, CDR1 is SGHTA and CDR2 is FQGTGA. For the CDR3, the DNA is TGTGCCAGCAGCTTAAAACGCGTGCCCTACGAGCAGTACTTC. This encodes CASSLKRVPYEQYF. The whole variable domain, filled in from reference TRBV7-3 and TRBJ2-7, reads GAGVSQTPSNKVTEKGKYVELRCDPISGHTALYWYRQSLGQGPEFLIYFQGTGAADDSGLPNDRFFAVRPEGSVSTLKIQRTERGDSAVYLCASSLKRVPYEQYFGPGTRLTVT.

This clonotype was counted many times. The rearrangement links TRBV6-2 or TRBV6-3 to TRBJ2-1; D is uncertain. V lost 4 bases and J 5 bases, leaving 3 bases between the germline ends. Germline V gene data show CDR1 as MNHEY and CDR2 as SVGEGT. The length of the CDR3 is 11 residues. The CDR3 region is CASSSNNEQFF. CDR3 in DNA: TGTGCCAGCAGTTCAAACAATGAGCAGTTCTTC.